One sample yielded the 5 T cell receptor beta chains listed below, sequenced in a study of beta chain features in type 1 diabetes. Every isolated RNA sample was fully reverse transcribed, so sequencing captured expressed TCRB transcripts. Using immunoSEQ multiplex PCR, the repertoire was profiled, and TCRdb retains in-frame clones only, with some absent. Of around 430,000 clones listed, 30% are singletons. Sequenced input: naive CD4+ T cells from blood. The receptor source for this set is a young man in good health.

The CDR3 DNA is TGCGCCAGCAGCCAAGGGGTGGAATGGGTTCCTAACATTCAGTACTTC. Translating gives CASSQGVEWVPNIQYF. V and J are TRBV4-3 and TRBJ2-4; D remains ambiguous. V dropped 1 base and J dropped 7 bases, with 17 bases sitting between them. The CDR3 sequence is 16 residues long. Germline V lookup: CDR1 LGHNA, CDR2 YSLEER.

In this sample, this clone turned up once. The V call is TRBV7-9, the J call TRBJ1-1, with D unresolved. The CDR3 is made up of 14 amino acids. The germline V gene has CDR1 SEHNR and CDR2 FQNEAQ (reference sequence). V shed 3 bases and J shed 3 bases, with 11 bases lying between them. CDR3 sequence: CASSFLGGDTEAFF. In DNA, the CDR3 is TGTGCCAGCAGCTTCTTGGGTGGGGACACTGAAGCTTTCTTT.

The chain recombines TRBV10-3 with TRBJ2-2, with 7 bases that match TRBD2. Germline CDR1 is ENHRY and CDR2 is SYGVKD. The CDR3 length is 14 residues. J lost 1 base, V lost 7 bases, and 3 bases had no gene match. In nucleotides, the CDR3 is TGTGCCATCACCCCTAGCGGGAACACCGGGGAGCTGTTTTTT. This translates into CAITPSGNTGELFF.

The J gene is TRBJ1-3, the V gene TRBV9; D is perhaps TRBD1 (6 bases). V was clipped by 5 bases and J by 1 base, with 19 bases between them. This CDR3 is built from 17 residues. From germline, CDR1 is SGDLS and CDR2 YYNGEE. The CDR3 nucleotides are TGTGCCAGCAGTGAGATGGGACATCGCAGTTCTGGAAACACCATATATTTT. This gives the protein CASSEMGHRSSGNTIYF.

V and J are TRBV4-3 and TRBJ2-6; 10 bases line up with TRBD1. Germline CDR1 is LGHNA and CDR2 is YSLEER. V shed 4 bases, J shed 1 base, and the junction held 10 bases outside the gene matches. The length of the CDR3 is 19 residues. The CDR3, as DNA: TGCGCCAGCAGCCGAGTGCCGGGACAGGGGTTTTCTGGGGCCAACGTCCTGACTTTC. Amino acids: CASSRVPGQGFSGANVLTF.